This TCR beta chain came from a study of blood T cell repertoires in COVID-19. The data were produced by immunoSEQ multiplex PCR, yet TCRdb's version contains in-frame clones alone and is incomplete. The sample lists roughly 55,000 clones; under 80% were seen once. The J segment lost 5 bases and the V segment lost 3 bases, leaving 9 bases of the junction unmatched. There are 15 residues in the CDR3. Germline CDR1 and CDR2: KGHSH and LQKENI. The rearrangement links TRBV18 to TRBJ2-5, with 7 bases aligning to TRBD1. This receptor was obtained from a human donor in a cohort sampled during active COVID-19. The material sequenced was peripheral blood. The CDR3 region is CASSPGQISMETQYF. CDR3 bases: TGTGCCAGCTCACCGGGACAGATCTCAATGGAGACCCAGTACTTC.